The next 6 T cell receptor beta chains were all read from a single sample in a study of neurological immune-mediated disorders. TCRdb used MiXCR to reprocess the 5' RACE reads, holding one entry per CDR3 protein. Seen here are 80,000 to 95,000 distinct CDR3 sequences, approximately 4% observed once, and the top ten hold around 3.1%. The sample comprised PBMCs. These receptors all stem from a woman aged 45 to 65 with multiple sclerosis.

This clonotype has a count of ten or more. Here the CDR3 DNA reads TGCAGTGCTAGAGGGACGGTAACCTTCAATCAGCCCCAGCATTTT. Protein: CSARGTVTFNQPQHF. The chain uses TRBV20-1 and TRBJ1-5; D remains unclear. CDR1 and CDR2 (germline): DFQATT, SNEGSKA (reference sequence). The CDR3 loop spans 15 amino acids. V lost 1 base and J lost 3, with 13 bases in between.

This clonotype was picked up many times. The chain couples TRBV7-3 to TRBJ2-1, with 11 bases identical to TRBD2. This CDR3 spans 18 amino acids. CDR1 and CDR2 (germline): SGHTA, FQGTGA. V gave up 0 bases and J gave up 1 base; unmatched junction bases: 5. CDR3 amino acids: CASSLTILAGDSYNEQFF. In DNA form, the CDR3 reads TGTGCCAGCAGCTTAACGATACTAGCGGGGGATTCCTACAATGAGCAGTTCTTC.

This clonotype was counted ten times or more. The junction departs from germline at one end; a sequencing error may be responsible. This sequence joins TRBV4-2 and TRBJ2-3; D is unresolved. The length of the CDR3 is 14 residues. Germline V gives CDR1 LGHNA, CDR2 YNFKEQ. CDR3 sequence reads: CASNQESGTDTQYF. The CDR3 DNA sequence: TGTGCCAGCAACCAAGAGAGTGGCACAGATACGCAGTATTTT.

In its sample, this clonotype was seen many times. The CDR3 sequence: CSARANNYEQYF. DNA of the CDR3: TGCAGTGCTAGAGCAAACAACTACGAGCAGTACTTC. The chain joins TRBV20-1 to TRBJ2-7; D gene uncertain. V lost 1 base and J lost 3, with 7 bases in between. Germline-derived CDR1 and CDR2 are DFQATT and SNEGSKA (reference sequence). The CDR3 is 12 residues long.

This clonotype appeared many times. This CDR3 reads CASSFGKQGSNIQYF. The CDR3 DNA is TGTGCCAGCAGTTTTGGGAAACAGGGTAGTAACATTCAGTACTTC. V usage is TRBV12-3 or TRBV12-4 and J usage is TRBJ2-4, with D perhaps TRBD1 (6 bases). The V gene lost 3 bases and the J gene lost 7 bases, with 16 bases spanning the gap. The CDR3 is 15 residues long.

This clonotype has a handful of counts. The rearrangement joins TRBV6-2 or TRBV6-3 to TRBJ1-1; D is possibly TRBD1 (5 bases). Germline loops: CDR1 MNHEY, CDR2 SVGEGT. The ends were cut back, 2 bases at V and 2 bases at J, with 12 bases in the middle. The CDR3 is made up of 15 amino acids. The CDR3 loop reads CASSYPGQFNTEAFF. The DNA of the CDR3 is TGTGCCAGCAGTTACCCAGGGCAGTTTAACACTGAAGCTTTCTTT.